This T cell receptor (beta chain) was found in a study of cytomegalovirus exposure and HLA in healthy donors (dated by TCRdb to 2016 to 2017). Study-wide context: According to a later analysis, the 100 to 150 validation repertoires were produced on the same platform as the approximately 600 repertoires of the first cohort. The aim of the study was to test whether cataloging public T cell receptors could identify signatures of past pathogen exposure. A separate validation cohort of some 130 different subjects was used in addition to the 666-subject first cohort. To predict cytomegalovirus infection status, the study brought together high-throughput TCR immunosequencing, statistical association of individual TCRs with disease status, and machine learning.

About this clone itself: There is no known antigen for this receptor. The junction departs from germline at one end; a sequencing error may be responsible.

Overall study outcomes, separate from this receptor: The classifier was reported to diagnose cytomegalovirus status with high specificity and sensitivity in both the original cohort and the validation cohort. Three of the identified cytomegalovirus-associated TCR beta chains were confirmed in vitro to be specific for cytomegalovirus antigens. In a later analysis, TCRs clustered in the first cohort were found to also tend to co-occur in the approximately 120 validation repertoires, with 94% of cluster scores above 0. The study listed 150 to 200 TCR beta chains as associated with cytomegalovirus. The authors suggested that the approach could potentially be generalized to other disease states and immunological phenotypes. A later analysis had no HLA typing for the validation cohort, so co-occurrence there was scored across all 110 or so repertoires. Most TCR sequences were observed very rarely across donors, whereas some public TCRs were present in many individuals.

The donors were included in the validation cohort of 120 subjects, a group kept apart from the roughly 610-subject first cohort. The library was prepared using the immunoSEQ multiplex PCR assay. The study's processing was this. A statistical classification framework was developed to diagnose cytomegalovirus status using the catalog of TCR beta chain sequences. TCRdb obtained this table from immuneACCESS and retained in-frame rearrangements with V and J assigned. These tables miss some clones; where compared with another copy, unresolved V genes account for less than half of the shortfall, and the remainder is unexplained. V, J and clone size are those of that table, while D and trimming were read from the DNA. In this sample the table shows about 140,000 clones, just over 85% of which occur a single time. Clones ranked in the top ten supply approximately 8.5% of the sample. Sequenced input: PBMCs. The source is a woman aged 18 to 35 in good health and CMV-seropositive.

The CDR3 protein sequence reads: CASSPSPMGLAGLKGDTQYF. The nucleotide sequence is given as TGTGCTAGCAGCCCCTCTCCAATGGGGTTAGCGGGGTTGAAAGGAGATACGCAGTATTTT. The sequence links TRBV7-7 to TRBJ2-3; the junction holds 8 bases that match TRBD2. The germline V gene (reference sequence) specifies SSHAT as CDR1 and FNYEAQ as CDR2. Its CDR3 holds 20 amino acids, cysteine through phenylalanine. Only CDR3 DNA is held: 60 bases, read in frame from base 1.